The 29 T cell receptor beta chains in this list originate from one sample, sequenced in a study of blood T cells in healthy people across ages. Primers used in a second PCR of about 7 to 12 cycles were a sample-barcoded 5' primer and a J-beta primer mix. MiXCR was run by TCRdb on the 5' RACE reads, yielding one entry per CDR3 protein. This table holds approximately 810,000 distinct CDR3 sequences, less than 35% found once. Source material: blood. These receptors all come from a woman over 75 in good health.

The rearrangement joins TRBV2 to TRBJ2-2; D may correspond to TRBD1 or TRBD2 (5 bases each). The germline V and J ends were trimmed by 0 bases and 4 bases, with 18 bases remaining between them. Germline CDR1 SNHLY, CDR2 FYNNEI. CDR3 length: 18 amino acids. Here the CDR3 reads CASSEAPGPILFTGELFF. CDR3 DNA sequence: TGTGCCAGCAGTGAAGCGCCGGGACCAATTTTGTTCACCGGGGAGCTGTTTTTT. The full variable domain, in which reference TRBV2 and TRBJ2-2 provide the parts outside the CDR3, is EPEVTQTPSHQVTQMGQEVILRCVPISNHLYFYWYRQILGQKVEFLVSFYNNEISEKSEIFDDQFSVERPDGSNFTLKIRSTKLEDSAMYFCASSEAPGPILFTGELFFGEGSRLTVL.

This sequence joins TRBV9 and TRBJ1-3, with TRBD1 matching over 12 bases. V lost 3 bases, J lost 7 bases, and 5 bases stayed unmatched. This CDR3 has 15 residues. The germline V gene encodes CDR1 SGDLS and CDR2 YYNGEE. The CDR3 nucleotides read TGTGCCAGCAGCGGCGGGACAGGGGGCCGGAACACCATATATTTT. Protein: CASSGGTGGRNTIYF.

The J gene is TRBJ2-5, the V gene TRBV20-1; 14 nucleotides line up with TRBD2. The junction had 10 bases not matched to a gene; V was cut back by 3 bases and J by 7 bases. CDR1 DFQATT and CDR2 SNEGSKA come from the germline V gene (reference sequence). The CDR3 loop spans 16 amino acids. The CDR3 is CSASGGTSGRTGTQYF. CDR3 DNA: TGCAGTGCTAGTGGAGGGACTAGCGGGAGAACAGGGACCCAGTACTTC.

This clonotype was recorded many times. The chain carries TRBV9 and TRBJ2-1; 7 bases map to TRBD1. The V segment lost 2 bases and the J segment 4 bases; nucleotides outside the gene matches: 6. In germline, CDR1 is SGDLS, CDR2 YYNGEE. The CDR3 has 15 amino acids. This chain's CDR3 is CASSVDGQVYNEQFF. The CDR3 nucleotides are TGTGCCAGCAGCGTGGACGGACAGGTTTACAATGAGCAGTTCTTC.

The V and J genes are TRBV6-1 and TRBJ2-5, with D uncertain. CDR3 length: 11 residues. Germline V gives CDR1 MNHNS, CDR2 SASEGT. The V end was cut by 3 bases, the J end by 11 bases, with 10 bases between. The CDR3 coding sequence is TGTGCCAGCAGTGAGCATGAGCCGCAGTACTTC. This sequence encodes CASSEHEPQYF.

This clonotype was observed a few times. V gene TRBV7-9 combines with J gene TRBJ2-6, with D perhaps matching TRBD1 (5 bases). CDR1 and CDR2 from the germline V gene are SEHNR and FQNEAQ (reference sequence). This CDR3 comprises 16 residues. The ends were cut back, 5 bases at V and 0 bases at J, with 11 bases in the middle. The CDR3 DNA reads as TGTGCCAGCAGCCAGACAGCGAACTCTGGGGCCAACGTCCTGACTTTC. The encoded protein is CASSQTANSGANVLTF.

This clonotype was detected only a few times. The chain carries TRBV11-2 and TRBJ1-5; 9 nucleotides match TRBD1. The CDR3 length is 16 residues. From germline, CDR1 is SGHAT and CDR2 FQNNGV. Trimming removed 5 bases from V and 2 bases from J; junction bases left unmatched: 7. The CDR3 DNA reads TGTGCCAGCAGCCCCCGGGACAGGGAGGGCAATCAGCCCCAGCATTTT. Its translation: CASSPRDREGNQPQHF.

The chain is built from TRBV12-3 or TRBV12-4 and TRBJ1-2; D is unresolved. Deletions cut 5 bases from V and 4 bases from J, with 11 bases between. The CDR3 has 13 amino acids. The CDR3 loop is CASSPQTTYGYTF. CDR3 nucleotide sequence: TGTGCCAGCAGTCCTCAGACAACCTATGGCTACACCTTC.

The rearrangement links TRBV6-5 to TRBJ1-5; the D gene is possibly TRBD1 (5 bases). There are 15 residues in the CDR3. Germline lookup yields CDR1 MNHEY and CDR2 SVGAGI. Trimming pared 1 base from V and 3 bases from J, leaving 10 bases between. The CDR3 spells CASSYLGVFNQPQHF. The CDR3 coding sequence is TGTGCCAGCAGTTACTTGGGGGTTTTCAATCAGCCCCAGCATTTT.

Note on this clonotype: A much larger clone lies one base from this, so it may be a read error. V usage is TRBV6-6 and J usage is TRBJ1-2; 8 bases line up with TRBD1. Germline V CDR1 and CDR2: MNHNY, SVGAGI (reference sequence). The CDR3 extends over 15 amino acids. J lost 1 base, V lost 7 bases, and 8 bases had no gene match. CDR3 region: CASNYGTGDNYGYTF. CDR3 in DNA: TGTGCCAGCAATTATGGGACAGGAGATAACTATGGCTACACCTTC.

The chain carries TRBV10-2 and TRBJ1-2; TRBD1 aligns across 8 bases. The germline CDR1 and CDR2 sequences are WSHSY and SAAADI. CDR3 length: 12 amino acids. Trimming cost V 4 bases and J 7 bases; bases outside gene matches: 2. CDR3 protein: CASSADRAGYTF. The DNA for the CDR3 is TGCGCCAGCAGTGCGGACAGGGCTGGCTACACCTTC.

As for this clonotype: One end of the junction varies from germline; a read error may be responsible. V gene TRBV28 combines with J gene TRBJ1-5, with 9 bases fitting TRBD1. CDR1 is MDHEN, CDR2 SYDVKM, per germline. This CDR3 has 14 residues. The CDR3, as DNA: TGCGCCAGCACCGACAGGGGGGAAAATCGGCCCCAGCATTTT. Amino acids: CASTDRGENRPQHF.

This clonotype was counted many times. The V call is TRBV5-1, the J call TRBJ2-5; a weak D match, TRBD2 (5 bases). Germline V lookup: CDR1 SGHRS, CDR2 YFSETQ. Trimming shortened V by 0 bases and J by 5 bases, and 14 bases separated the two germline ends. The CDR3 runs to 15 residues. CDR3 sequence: CASSLGGSGRETQYF. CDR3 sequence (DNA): TGCGCCAGCAGCTTGGGAGGCAGCGGTCGGGAGACCCAGTACTTC.

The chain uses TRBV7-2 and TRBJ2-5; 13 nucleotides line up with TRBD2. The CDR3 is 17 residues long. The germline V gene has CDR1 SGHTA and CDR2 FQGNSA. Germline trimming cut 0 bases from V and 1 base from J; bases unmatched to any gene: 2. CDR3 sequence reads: CASSLALAGGPQETQYF. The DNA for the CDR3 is TGTGCCAGCAGCTTAGCACTAGCGGGGGGGCCCCAAGAGACCCAGTACTTC. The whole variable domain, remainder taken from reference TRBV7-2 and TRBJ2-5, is GAGVSQSPSNKVTEKGKDVELRCDPISGHTALYWYRQSLGQGLEFLIYFQGNSAPDKSGLPSDRFSAERTGGSVSTLTIQRTQQEDSAVYLCASSLALAGGPQETQYFGPGTRLLVL.

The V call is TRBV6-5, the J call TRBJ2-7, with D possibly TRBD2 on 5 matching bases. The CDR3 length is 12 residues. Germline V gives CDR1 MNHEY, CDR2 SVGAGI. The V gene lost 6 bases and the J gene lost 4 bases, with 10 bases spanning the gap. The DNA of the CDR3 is TGTGCCAGCAGACAAACTAGATACGAGCAGTACTTC. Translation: CASRQTRYEQYF.

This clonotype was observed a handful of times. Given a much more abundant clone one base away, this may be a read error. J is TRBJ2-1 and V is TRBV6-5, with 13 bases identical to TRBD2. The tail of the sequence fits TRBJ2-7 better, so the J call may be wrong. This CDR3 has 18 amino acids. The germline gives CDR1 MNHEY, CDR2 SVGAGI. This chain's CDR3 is CASSYRGLAGSSYNEQYF. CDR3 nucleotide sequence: TGTGCCAGCAGTTACCGGGGACTAGCGGGGAGCTCCTACAATGAGCAGTACTTC.

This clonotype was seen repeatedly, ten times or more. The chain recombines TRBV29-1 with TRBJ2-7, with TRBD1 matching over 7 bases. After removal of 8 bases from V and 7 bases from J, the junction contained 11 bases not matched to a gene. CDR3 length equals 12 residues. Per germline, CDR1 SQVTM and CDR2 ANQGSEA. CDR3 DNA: TGCAGCTTGATGACAGGGCCGGGGGAGCAGTACTTC. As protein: CSLMTGPGEQYF.

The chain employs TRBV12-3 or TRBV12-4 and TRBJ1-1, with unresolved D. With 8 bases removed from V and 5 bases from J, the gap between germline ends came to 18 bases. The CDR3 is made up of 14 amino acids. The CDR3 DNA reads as TGTGCCAGCGGAGGTCCGGAGAGTCCGACTGAAGCTTTCTTT. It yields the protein CASGGPESPTEAFF.

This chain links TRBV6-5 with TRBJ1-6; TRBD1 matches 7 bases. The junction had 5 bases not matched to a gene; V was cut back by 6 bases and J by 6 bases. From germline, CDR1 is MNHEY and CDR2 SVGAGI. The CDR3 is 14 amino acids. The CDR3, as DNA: TGTGCCAGCAGACGACAGGGTCTTAATTCACCCCTCCACTTT. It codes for CASRRQGLNSPLHF.

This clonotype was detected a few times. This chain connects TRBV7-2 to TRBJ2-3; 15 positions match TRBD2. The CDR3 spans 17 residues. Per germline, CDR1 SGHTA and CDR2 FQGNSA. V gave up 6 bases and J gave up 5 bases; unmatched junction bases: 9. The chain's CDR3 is CASSPRTSGGAGDTQYF. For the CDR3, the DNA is TGTGCCAGCAGTCCCCGGACTAGCGGGGGGGCGGGAGATACGCAGTATTTT.

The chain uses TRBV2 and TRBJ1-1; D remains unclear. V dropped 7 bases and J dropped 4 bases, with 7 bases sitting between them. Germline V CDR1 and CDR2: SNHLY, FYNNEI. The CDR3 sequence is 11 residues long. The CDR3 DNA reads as TGTGCCAGCACAAGAATCACTGAAGCTTTCTTT. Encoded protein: CASTRITEAFF.

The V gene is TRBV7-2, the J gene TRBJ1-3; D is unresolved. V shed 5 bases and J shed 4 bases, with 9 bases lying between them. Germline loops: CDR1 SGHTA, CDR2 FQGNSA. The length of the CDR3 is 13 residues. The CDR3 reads CASSHNSGNTIYF. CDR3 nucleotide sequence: TGTGCCAGCAGCCACAACTCCGGAAACACCATATATTTT.

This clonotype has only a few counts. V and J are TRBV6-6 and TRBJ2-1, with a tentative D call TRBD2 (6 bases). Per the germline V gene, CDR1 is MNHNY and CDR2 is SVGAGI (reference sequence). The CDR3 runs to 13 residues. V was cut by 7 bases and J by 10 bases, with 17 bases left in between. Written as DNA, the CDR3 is TGTGCCAGCAATGAACCGGGAGCAAGGGAGCAGTTCTTC. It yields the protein CASNEPGAREQFF.

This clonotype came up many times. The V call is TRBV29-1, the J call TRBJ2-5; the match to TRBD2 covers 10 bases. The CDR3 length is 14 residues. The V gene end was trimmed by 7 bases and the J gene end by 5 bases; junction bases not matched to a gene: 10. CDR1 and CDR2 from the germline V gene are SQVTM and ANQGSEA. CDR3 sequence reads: CSASTSGLMETQYF. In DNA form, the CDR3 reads TGCAGCGCCTCGACTAGCGGGTTAATGGAGACCCAGTACTTC. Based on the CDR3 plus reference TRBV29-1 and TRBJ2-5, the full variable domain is SAVISQKPSRDICQRGTSLTIQCQVDSQVTMMFWYRQQPGQSLTLIATANQGSEATYESGFVIDKFPISRPNLTFSTLTVSNMSPEDSSIYLCSASTSGLMETQYFGPGTRLLVL.

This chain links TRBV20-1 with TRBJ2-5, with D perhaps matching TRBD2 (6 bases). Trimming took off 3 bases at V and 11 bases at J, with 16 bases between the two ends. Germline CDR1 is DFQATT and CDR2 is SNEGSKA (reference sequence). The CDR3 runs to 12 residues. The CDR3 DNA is TGCAGTGCTAGGGGGGGAAACAATGAGCAGTACTTC. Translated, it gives CSARGGNNEQYF.

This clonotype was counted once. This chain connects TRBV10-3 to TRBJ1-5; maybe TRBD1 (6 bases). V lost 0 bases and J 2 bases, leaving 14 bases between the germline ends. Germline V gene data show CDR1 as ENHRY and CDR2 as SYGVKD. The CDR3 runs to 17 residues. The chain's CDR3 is CAISESGQDRGNQPQHF. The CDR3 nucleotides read TGTGCCATCAGTGAGTCGGGGCAGGACAGAGGCAATCAGCCCCAGCATTTT.

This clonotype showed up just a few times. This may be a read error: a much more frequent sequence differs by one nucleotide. In nucleotides, the CDR3 is TGCAGTGCTTCGGGACTAGTGAAGACCCAGTTCTTC. Its translation: CSASGLVKTQFF. The genes are TRBV20-1 and TRBJ2-5; TRBD2 matches at 8 bases. The J call could be wrong; TRBJ2-1 is a better fit for the DNA end. CDR3 length: 12 amino acids. Germline V gives CDR1 DFQATT, CDR2 SNEGSKA (reference sequence).

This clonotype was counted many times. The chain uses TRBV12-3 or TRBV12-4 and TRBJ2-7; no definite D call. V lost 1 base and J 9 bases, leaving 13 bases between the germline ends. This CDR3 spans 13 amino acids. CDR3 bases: TGTGCCAGCAGTTTAGGTGGGCCATCAGGGCAGTACTTC. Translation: CASSLGGPSGQYF.

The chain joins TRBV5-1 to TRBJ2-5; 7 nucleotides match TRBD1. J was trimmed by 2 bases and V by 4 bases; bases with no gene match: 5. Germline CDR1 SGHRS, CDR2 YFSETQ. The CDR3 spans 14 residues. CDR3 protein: CASSQGQQQETQYF. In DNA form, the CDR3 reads TGCGCCAGCAGCCAGGGACAGCAACAAGAGACCCAGTACTTC. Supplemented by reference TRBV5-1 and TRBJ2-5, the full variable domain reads KAGVTQTPRYLIKTRGQQVTLSCSPISGHRSVSWYQQTPGQGLQFLFEYFSETQRNKGNFPGRFSGRQFSNSRSEMNVSTLELGDSALYLCASSQGQQQETQYFGPGTRLLVL.